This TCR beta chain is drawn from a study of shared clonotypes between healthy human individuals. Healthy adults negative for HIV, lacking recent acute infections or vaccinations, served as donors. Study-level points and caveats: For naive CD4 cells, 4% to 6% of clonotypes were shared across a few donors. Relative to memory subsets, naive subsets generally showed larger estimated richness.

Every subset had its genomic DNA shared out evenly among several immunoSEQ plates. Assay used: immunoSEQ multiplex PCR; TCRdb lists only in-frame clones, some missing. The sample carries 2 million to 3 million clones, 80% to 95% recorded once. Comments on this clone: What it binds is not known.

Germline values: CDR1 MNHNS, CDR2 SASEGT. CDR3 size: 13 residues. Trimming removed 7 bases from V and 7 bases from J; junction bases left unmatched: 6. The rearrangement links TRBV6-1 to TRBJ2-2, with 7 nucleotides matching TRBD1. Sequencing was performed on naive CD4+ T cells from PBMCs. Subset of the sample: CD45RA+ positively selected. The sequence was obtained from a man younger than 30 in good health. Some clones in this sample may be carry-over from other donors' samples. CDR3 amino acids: CASIKQGFGELFF. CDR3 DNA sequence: TGTGCCAGCATCAAACAGGGGTTCGGGGAGCTGTTTTTT.